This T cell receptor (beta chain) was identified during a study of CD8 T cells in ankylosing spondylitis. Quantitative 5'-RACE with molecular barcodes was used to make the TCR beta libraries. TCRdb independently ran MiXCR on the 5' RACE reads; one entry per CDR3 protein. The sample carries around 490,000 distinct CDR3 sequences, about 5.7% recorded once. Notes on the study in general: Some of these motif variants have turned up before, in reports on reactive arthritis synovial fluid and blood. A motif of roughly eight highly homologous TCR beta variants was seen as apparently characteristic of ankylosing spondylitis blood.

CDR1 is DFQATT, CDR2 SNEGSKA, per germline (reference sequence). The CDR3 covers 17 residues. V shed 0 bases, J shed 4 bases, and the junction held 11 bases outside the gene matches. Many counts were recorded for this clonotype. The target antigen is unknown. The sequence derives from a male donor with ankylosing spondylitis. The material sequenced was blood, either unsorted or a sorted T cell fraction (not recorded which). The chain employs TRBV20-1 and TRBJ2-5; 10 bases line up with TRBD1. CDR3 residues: CSARDGRGQGQAETQYF. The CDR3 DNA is TGCAGTGCTAGAGATGGGAGGGGACAGGGGCAGGCAGAGACCCAGTACTTC.